The subject of this entry is one T cell receptor beta chain. Its cognate antigen is unknown. Repertoires were generated with immunoSEQ multiplex PCR, while TCRdb's copy carries only in-frame clones and drops some. The sample lists 180,000 or so clones, 85% to 90% occurring once. These data come from a study of T cell responses to AZD1222 COVID-19 vaccine. Study-level results: Only a handful of people who got AZD1222 tested seropositive at baseline. Spike-specific TCR breadth rose after two AZD1222 doses, and depth rose as well.

Pooled together were second doses at about 4 or about 12 weeks. The source was peripheral blood, collected 28 days after the second AZD1222 dose. This receptor was identified in an adult who received the AZD1222 COVID-19 vaccine.

CDR3 in amino acids: CASHPPNIQYF. The CDR3 DNA reads TGTGCCAGCCATCCTCCGAACATTCAGTACTTC. The chain carries TRBV27 and TRBJ2-4; D unclear. Germline CDR1 reads MNHEY; CDR2 reads SMNVEV (reference sequence). This CDR3 has 11 residues. V was clipped by 8 bases and J by 7 bases, with 9 bases between them.